This record covers a single TCR beta chain. This clone was seen just once. This receptor's antigen is unknown. No per-base quality is available; no much larger clone lies one base away. Collaborating institutions collected whole blood in K2EDTA tubes following their own protocols. For TCRbeta analysis, collaborators shipped samples in one of three forms: frozen whole blood, isolated PBMCs, or DNA extracted from either of those sample types. TCRbeta CDR3 regions were amplified from genomic DNA by means of the immunoSEQ Assay, a bias-controlled multiplex PCR. As for how the authors treated the data: Within the assay, amplification of reference gene primers was used to estimate how many nucleated cells each sample contained. Sequence reads were collapsed and filtered to measure the absolute abundance of every unique TCRbeta CDR3 rearrangement. For each sample, productive Simpson clonality was calculated as the square root of Simpson's diversity index over productive rearrangements. The immuneACCESS repertoire file appears here via TCRdb, limited to in-frame rearrangements. These files lack a portion of the clones; in checked studies, under half of the deficit traces to unresolved V genes, and the cause of the others is not known. That table supplies the V and J calls and clone size; D and trimming were determined from the DNA. Counted in this sample were about 180,000 clones; around 88% of them appeared once. About 4% of the sample comes from the top ten.

The data originate from a study of blood T cell repertoires in COVID-19 (TCRdb year 2020). Background for the entire study: Samples covering the acute and convalescent phases of COVID-19 were provided by collaborators in the United States, Italy and Spain. The prospective study material was composed of cDNA or gDNA derived from T cells, B-cell-depleted T cells, or PBMCs. Sample metadata almost always included a de-identified subject ID, COVID-19 status, age in years and sex. Deeply sampled blood TCRbeta repertoires from subjects exposed to, actively infected with, or recovered from COVID-19 were included in the dataset. Where available, HLA class I and class II types were obtained from metadata supplied by the sample provider rather than from assay-based typing. The samples were drawn from two sources: the first 160 participants of the ongoing ImmuneRACE study, and some 1,300 subjects contributed by 6 global collaborators. The repertoires were made available in a free public database intended to serve as a resource for research on the immune response to SARS-CoV-2.

Summary of the overall study and its limitations: The amount of clinical and demographic metadata varied by source and participant and was provided uncurated.

Between the V and J ends, shortened by 2 bases and 5 bases respectively, the junction contains 10 bases. The CDR3 covers 14 residues, taking in both the cysteine and the phenylalanine. The CDR3 DNA has 42 bases and is translated from base 1. CDR1 and CDR2 are drawn from the germline V gene: SGHAT, FQNNGV. Recombination linked TRBV11-2 to TRBJ1-3; the D gene is possibly TRBD1, with 6 bases matching. Sequenced: peripheral blood. This receptor was taken from a woman aged 30 to 39 with acute or convalescent COVID-19. Here the CDR3 is given as CASSLNTGRNTIYF. Read as DNA, the sequence is TGTGCCAGCAGCTTAAATACAGGGAGAAACACCATATATTTT.